A single sample gave rise to the 20 T cell receptor beta chains below, sequenced in a study of cytomegalovirus exposure and HLA in healthy donors. PCR was performed using 60 Vbeta and 13 Jbeta primers. Method: immunoSEQ multiplex PCR; TCRdb's copy keeps in-frame clones and lacks some. The sample has some 180,000 clones; about three quarters are singletons. Material: PBMCs. The source of these receptors is a man younger than 35 in good health and CMV-seronegative.

Only one count was recorded for this clone. The chain links TRBV5-1 to TRBJ1-2; the match to TRBD1 covers 7 bases. The CDR3 covers 14 residues. Germline loops: CDR1 SGHRS, CDR2 YFSETQ. With V trimmed by 0 bases and J by 4 bases, 3 bases remained unmatched. The CDR3 loop is CASSLAGDSYGYTF. DNA for the CDR3: TGCGCCAGCAGCTTGGCGGGGGACAGCTATGGCTACACCTTC. The variable domain in full, completed from reference TRBV5-1 and TRBJ1-2, reads KAGVTQTPRYLIKTRGQQVTLSCSPISGHRSVSWYQQTPGQGLQFLFEYFSETQRNKGNFPGRFSGRQFSNSRSEMNVSTLELGDSALYLCASSLAGDSYGYTFGSGTRLTVV.

The chain recombines TRBV6-1 with TRBJ1-1; 7 bases map to TRBD1. The germline CDR1 and CDR2 sequences are MNHNS and SASEGT. The CDR3 runs 12 residues. The junction had 2 bases not matched to a gene; V was cut back by 3 bases and J by 7 bases. The CDR3 sequence is CASSDWTGEAFF. In DNA, the CDR3 is TGTGCCAGCAGTGATTGGACAGGTGAAGCTTTCTTT.

The CDR3: CASSPVLSLQETQYF. CDR3 bases: TGTGCCAGCTCACCGGTGCTTAGCCTCCAAGAGACCCAGTACTTC. The chain combines TRBV18 with TRBJ2-5; D gene ambiguous. The CDR3 is made up of 15 amino acids. Per the germline V gene, CDR1 is KGHSH and CDR2 is LQKENI. Trimming stripped 3 bases from V and 1 base from J, with 12 bases between.

In DNA, the CDR3 is TGTGCCAGCAGCTTAGACGTCAGGGGCCGGGGCTACACCTTC. Amino acid sequence: CASSLDVRGRGYTF. The chain joins TRBV7-9 to TRBJ1-2; D possibly corresponds to TRBD1 (6 bases). This CDR3 has 14 amino acids. Germline V gene data show CDR1 as SEHNR and CDR2 as FQNEAQ (reference sequence). Between the trimmed V and J ends, which lost 1 base and 8 bases, there was a span of 14 bases.

The chain couples TRBV7-2 to TRBJ2-7, with a tentative D call TRBD2 (5 bases). The CDR3 loop spans 15 amino acids. Trimming shortened V by 5 bases and J by 2 bases, and 16 bases separated the two germline ends. Per germline, CDR1 SGHTA and CDR2 FQGNSA. The DNA for the CDR3 is TGTGCCAGCAGCGGAAGAAGCGGTGGAGCCTACGAGCAGTACTTC. This codes for CASSGRSGGAYEQYF.

This chain joins TRBV6-5 and TRBJ2-7, with 8 bases that match TRBD1. Losses at the gene ends were 6 bases for V and 4 bases for J; bases not matched to a gene: 5. Germline V gene sequence: CDR1 MNHEY, CDR2 SVGAGI. This CDR3 has 13 residues. CDR3 nucleotides: TGTGCCAGCAGCCTACAGGGGGATTACGAGCAGTACTTC. It codes for CASSLQGDYEQYF.

The V call is TRBV5-1, the J call TRBJ2-3; TRBD1 is a possible D gene (6 bases). V was trimmed by 4 bases and J by 1 base, leaving 7 bases between them. CDR1 and CDR2 (germline): SGHRS, YFSETQ. The length of the CDR3 is 13 residues. The CDR3 loop reads CASSPGGTDTQYF. Written as DNA, the CDR3 is TGCGCCAGCAGCCCAGGGGGCACAGATACGCAGTATTTT.

The V call is TRBV27, the J call TRBJ2-1; D is ambiguous. In germline, CDR1 is MNHEY, CDR2 SMNVEV (reference sequence). Trimming stripped 2 bases from V and 8 bases from J, with 4 bases between. The CDR3 contains 11 residues. DNA of the CDR3: TGTGCCAGCAGTTTAGGGCATGAGCAGTTCTTC. It encodes CASSLGHEQFF.

The V gene is TRBV14, the J gene TRBJ2-1; D gene ambiguous. This CDR3 spans 16 amino acids. Deletions cut 0 bases from V and 0 bases from J, with 9 bases between. CDR1 and CDR2 from the germline V gene are SGHDN and FVKESK. The CDR3 DNA is TGTGCCAGCAGCCAAGAACTAACCGACTCCTACAATGAGCAGTTCTTC. Translated: CASSQELTDSYNEQFF.

Details on this clone: Different DNA sequences within this sample yield the same CDR3. This sequence joins TRBV6-1 and TRBJ1-5, with D hard to call. With 1 base removed from V and 0 bases from J, the gap between germline ends came to 7 bases. The CDR3 length is 15 residues. Germline lookup yields CDR1 MNHNS and CDR2 SASEGT. As DNA, the CDR3 is TGTGCCAGCAGTGAAGTGTTATATAGCAATCAGCCCCAGCATTTT. It specifies CASSEVLYSNQPQHF.

J is TRBJ2-1 and V is TRBV2; TRBD2 aligns across 7 bases. Trimming at V came to 6 bases and at J to 4 bases, leaving 15 bases not matched to a gene. CDR1 is SNHLY, CDR2 FYNNEI, per germline. The CDR3 runs 17 residues. The CDR3 DNA is TGTGCCAGCAGCGACCCCGGGTGGCTAGCGGAGTACAATGAGCAGTTCTTC. Translation gives CASSDPGWLAEYNEQFF.

The rearrangement links TRBV7-8 to TRBJ2-5; 7 positions agree with TRBD1. The DNA end favors TRBJ2-7, so the J call may be wrong. The CDR3 loop spans 14 amino acids. Looked up from germline, CDR1 is SGHVS and CDR2 is FQNEAQ. CDR3 sequence: CASSLGQGTYEQYF. CDR3 nucleotides: TGTGCCAGCAGCTTAGGACAGGGAACCTACGAGCAGTACTTC.

The chain uses TRBV5-1 and TRBJ2-1; 10 bases fit TRBD1. The CDR3 consists of 14 residues. Germline assignment: CDR1 SGHRS and CDR2 YFSETQ. Unmatched junction bases numbered 0, after V lost 4 bases and J lost 2 bases. The CDR3 region has the DNA TGCGCCAGCAGCGGGACAGGGGCCTACAATGAGCAGTTCTTC. It translates to CASSGTGAYNEQFF.

The genes are TRBV4-2 and TRBJ1-3; TRBD1 matches 10 bases. With V trimmed by 1 base and J by 5 bases, 8 bases remained unmatched. The CDR3 sequence is 17 residues long. Germline assignment: CDR1 LGHNA and CDR2 YNFKEQ. For the CDR3, the DNA is TGTGCCAGCAGCCAAGTTTCCGGGACAGGGGCGAGAAACACCATATATTTT. This gives the protein CASSQVSGTGARNTIYF.

This chain links TRBV7-9 with TRBJ1-2, with D uncertain. V lost 1 base and J 4 bases, leaving 13 bases between the germline ends. Germline V gene lookup returns CDR1 SEHNR and CDR2 FQNEAQ (reference sequence). The CDR3 contains 15 residues. The CDR3 nucleotides read TGTGCCAGCAGCTTAGAGATCCTTCAGGCCTATGGCTACACCTTC. The encoded protein is CASSLEILQAYGYTF.

The chain uses TRBV6-5 and TRBJ1-5; D is unresolved. CDR3 length equals 15 residues. Trimming stripped 0 bases from V and 6 bases from J, with 12 bases between. Germline V gene data show CDR1 as MNHEY and CDR2 as SVGAGI. The CDR3 DNA follows: TGTGCCAGCAGTTACTCGCCCGAAGTCGGTCAGCCCCAGCATTTT. Amino acid sequence: CASSYSPEVGQPQHF.

The DNA of the CDR3 is TGTGCCAGCAGCCAACGGTTCGGGGAAGGGTACGAGCAGTACTTC. It is translated as CASSQRFGEGYEQYF. The rearrangement links TRBV4-2 to TRBJ2-7; possible D gene TRBD2, 5 bases. V dropped 2 bases and J dropped 4 bases, with 15 bases sitting between them. This CDR3 contains 15 residues. From germline, CDR1 is LGHNA and CDR2 YNFKEQ.

The chain joins TRBV5-1 to TRBJ2-1, with D possibly being TRBD2 (5 bases). Deletions cut 0 bases from V and 3 bases from J, with 13 bases between. The CDR3 totals 16 residues. The germline gives CDR1 SGHRS, CDR2 YFSETQ. This CDR3 reads CASSLGGEKFYNEQFF. The CDR3 DNA reads TGCGCCAGCAGCTTGGGGGGAGAAAAATTCTACAATGAGCAGTTCTTC.

V and J are TRBV4-1 and TRBJ2-3; TRBD2 aligns across 11 bases. The CDR3 is 16 amino acids. Losses at the gene ends were 3 bases for V and 6 bases for J; bases not matched to a gene: 8. CDR1 and CDR2 from the germline V gene are MGHRA and YSYEKL. CDR3 in DNA: TGCGCCAGCAGCCACCTACTAGCGGGAGCAACGGATACGCAGTATTTT. Protein product: CASSHLLAGATDTQYF.

This clone was seen more than once but under ten times. CDR3 coding DNA: TGTGCCAGCAGCTTGGGCAGGGGATCCTACGAGCAGTACTTC. This sequence encodes CASSLGRGSYEQYF. J is TRBJ2-7 and V is TRBV5-6; TRBD1 might be the D (6 bases). The CDR3 contains 14 residues. The V end was cut by 0 bases, the J end by 1 base, with 8 bases between. Germline V gene data show CDR1 as SGHDT and CDR2 as YYEEEE.